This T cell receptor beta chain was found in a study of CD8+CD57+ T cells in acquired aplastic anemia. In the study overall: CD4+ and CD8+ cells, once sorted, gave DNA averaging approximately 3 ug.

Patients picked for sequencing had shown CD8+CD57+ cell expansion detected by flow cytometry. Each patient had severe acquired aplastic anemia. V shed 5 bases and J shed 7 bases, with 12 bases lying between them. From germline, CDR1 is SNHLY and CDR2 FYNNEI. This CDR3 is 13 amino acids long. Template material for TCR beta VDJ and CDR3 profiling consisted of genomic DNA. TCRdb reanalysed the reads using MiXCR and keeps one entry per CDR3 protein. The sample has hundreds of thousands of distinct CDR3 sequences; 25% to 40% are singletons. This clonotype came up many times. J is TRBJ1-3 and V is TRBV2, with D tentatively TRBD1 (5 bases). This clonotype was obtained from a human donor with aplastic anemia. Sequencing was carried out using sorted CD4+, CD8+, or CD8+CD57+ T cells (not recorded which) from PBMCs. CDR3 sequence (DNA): TGTGCCAGCAGTTCATCCCGGGGGAACACCATATATTTT. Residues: CASSSSRGNTIYF. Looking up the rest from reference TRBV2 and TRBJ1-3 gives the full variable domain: EPEVTQTPSHQVTQMGQEVILRCVPISNHLYFYWYRQILGQKVEFLVSFYNNEISEKSEIFDDQFSVERPDGSNFTLKIRSTKLEDSAMYFCASSSSRGNTIYFGEGSWLTVV.